The rows below give T cell receptor beta chains drawn from one sample of a study of blood T cell repertoires in COVID-19. Clones were sequenced by immunoSEQ multiplex PCR, and TCRdb holds only the in-frame ones, with some missing. Of more than 250,000 clones detected, approximately 85% appear once; the ten largest clones hold 5.1%. The sample was peripheral blood. The receptors come from a man aged 50 to 59 with active or convalescent COVID-19. Each CDR3 is given with its conserved first and last residue. The order of the fields is J gene, clone size, D gene, V gene, CDR3 protein, CDR3 DNA. D genes are given only for firm matches. Size is stated for part of the rows, as once, few or many counts, or as a class when the clone is expanded.

TRBJ2-2 NA TRBD2 TRBV2 CASSVAGVGTGELFF TGTGCCAGCAGTGTAGCGGGAGTAGGCACCGGGGAGCTGTTTTTT
TRBJ2-1 NA TRBD1 TRBV19 CASSAGTGFLYEQFF TGTGCCAGTAGCGCCGGGACAGGGTTCCTCTATGAGCAGTTCTTC
TRBJ1-2 NA NA TRBV30 CAWSRGIGSGYTF TGTGCCTGGAGTAGGGGCATAGGTTCTGGCTACACCTTC
TRBJ2-5 NA TRBD2 TRBV7-2 CASSLTGLAPPRTQYF TGTGCCAGCAGCTTAACCGGACTAGCGCCTCCGAGGACCCAGTACTTC
TRBJ1-1 NA TRBD1 TRBV5-6 CASSRGTANTEAFF TGTGCCAGCAGCAGAGGGACAGCGAACACTGAAGCTTTCTTT
TRBJ1-2 NA NA TRBV7-9 CASSIFGSYGYTF TGTGCCAGCAGCATTTTTGGGAGCTATGGCTACACCTTC
TRBJ2-5 NA NA TRBV5-1 CASSQLGAREETQYF TGCGCCAGCAGCCAATTAGGGGCTCGGGAAGAGACCCAGTACTTC
TRBJ1-2 NA NA TRBV19 CASSVPTRINYGYTF TGTGCCAGTAGTGTTCCGACACGTATTAACTATGGCTACACCTTC
TRBJ2-2 once NA TRBV10-2 CASTPSSNTGELFF TGCGCCAGCACCCCCTCCTCGAACACCGGGGAGCTGTTTTTT
TRBJ2-7 NA NA TRBV6-1 CASRRGQAYEQYF TGTGCCAGCAGAAGGGGCCAAGCCTACGAGCAGTACTTC
TRBJ2-3 NA NA TRBV5-1 CASSLAGTDTQYF TGCGCCAGCAGCTTGGCCGGCACAGATACGCAGTATTTT
TRBJ2-7 NA NA TRBV19 CASSISPYREARSYEQYF TGTGCCAGTAGTATTTCCCCTTACAGGGAAGCGAGAAGCTACGAGCAGTACTTC
TRBJ2-7 NA TRBD1 TRBV5-4 CASSLDRGYEQYF TGTGCCAGCAGCTTGGACAGGGGCTACGAGCAGTACTTC
TRBJ1-4 NA NA TRBV13 CASSLRTDEKLFF TGTGCCAGCAGCCTCAGGACAGATGAAAAACTGTTTTTT
TRBJ2-1 few TRBD1 TRBV5-5 CASSYKDRGNEQFF TGTGCCAGCAGCTATAAGGACAGGGGAAATGAGCAGTTCTTC
TRBJ2-1 NA TRBD2 TRBV7-9 CASSLDRTSGGNEQFF TGTGCCAGCAGCTTAGACCGGACTAGCGGAGGCAATGAGCAGTTCTTC
TRBJ2-3 NA NA TRBV5-6 CASSTSGGGVTDTQYF TGTGCCAGCAGCACAAGTGGAGGGGGGGTCACAGATACGCAGTATTTT
TRBJ2-7 NA TRBD1 TRBV28 CASTPGDRVYEQYF TGTGCCAGCACCCCCGGGGACAGGGTGTACGAGCAGTACTTC
TRBJ2-7 NA NA TRBV3-1/TRBV3-2 CASSLRGRYEQYF TGTGCCAGCAGCCTAAGGGGGAGATACGAGCAGTACTTC
TRBJ1-1 NA TRBD1 TRBV10-1 CASSGTETKEAFF TGCGCCAGCAGCGGGACAGAGACTAAAGAAGCTTTCTTT
TRBJ2-3 NA NA TRBV6-5 CASSYSSGKGVDTQYF TGTGCCAGCAGTTACTCCAGCGGGAAGGGGGTCGATACGCAGTATTTT
TRBJ1-5 NA NA TRBV28 CASSSYRDQPQHF TGTGCCAGCAGTTCCTACAGGGACCAGCCCCAGCATTTT
TRBJ1-4 NA NA TRBV7-9 CASSPLRATNEKLFF TGTGCCAGCAGCCCCCTCCGGGCAACTAATGAAAAACTGTTTTTT